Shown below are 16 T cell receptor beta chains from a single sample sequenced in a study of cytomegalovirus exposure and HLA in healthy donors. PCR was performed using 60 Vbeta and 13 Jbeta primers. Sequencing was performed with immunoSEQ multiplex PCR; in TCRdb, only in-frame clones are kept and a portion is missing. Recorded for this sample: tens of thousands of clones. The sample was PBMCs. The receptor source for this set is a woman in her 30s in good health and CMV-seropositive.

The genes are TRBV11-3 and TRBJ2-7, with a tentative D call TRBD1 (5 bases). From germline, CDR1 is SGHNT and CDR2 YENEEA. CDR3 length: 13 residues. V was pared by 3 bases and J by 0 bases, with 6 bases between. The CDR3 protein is CASSFDSSYEQYF. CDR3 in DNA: TGTGCCAGCAGCTTTGACAGCTCCTACGAGCAGTACTTC.

CDR3 in amino acids: CASSPLTSDTQYF. The CDR3 DNA reads as TGTGCCAGCAGCCCACTCACCTCAGATACGCAGTATTTT. The chain links TRBV9 to TRBJ2-3; D is unclear. The CDR3 contains 13 residues. Deletions cut 4 bases from V and 4 bases from J, with 10 bases between. Per the germline V gene, CDR1 is SGDLS and CDR2 is YYNGEE.

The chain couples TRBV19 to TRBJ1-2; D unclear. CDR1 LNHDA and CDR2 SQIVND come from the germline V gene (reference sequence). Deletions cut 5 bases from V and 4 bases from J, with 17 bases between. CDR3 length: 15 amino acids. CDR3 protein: CASSPSVSGGYGYTF. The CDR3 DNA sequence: TGTGCCAGTAGTCCATCAGTCTCCGGCGGCTATGGCTACACCTTC.

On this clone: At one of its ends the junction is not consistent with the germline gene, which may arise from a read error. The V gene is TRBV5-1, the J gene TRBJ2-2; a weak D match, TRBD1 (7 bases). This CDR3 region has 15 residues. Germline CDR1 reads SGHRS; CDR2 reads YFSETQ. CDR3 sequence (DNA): TGCGCCAGCAGCATGGGACAGACGAACACCGGGGGGCTGTTTTTT. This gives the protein CASSMGQTNTGGLFF.

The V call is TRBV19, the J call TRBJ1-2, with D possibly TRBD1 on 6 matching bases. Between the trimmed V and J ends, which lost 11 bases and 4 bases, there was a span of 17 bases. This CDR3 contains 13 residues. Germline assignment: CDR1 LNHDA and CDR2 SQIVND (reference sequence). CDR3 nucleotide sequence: TGTGCCGGCGGGGGGCCTTCAGGCTATGGCTACACCTTC. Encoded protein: CAGGGPSGYGYTF.

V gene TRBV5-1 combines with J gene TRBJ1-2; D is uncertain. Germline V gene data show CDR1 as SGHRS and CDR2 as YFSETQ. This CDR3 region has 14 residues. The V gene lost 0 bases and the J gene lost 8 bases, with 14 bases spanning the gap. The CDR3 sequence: CASSLVGPESGYTF. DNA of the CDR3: TGCGCCAGCAGCTTGGTTGGCCCGGAGAGCGGCTACACCTTC. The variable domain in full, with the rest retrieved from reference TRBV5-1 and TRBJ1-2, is KAGVTQTPRYLIKTRGQQVTLSCSPISGHRSVSWYQQTPGQGLQFLFEYFSETQRNKGNFPGRFSGRQFSNSRSEMNVSTLELGDSALYLCASSLVGPESGYTFGSGTRLTVV.

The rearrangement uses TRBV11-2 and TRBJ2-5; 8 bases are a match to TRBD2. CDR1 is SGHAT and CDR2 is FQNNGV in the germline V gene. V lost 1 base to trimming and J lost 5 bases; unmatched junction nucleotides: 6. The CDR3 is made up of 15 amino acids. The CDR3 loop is CASSLGTSNWETQYF. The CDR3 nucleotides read TGTGCCAGCAGCTTAGGGACTAGCAATTGGGAGACCCAGTACTTC.

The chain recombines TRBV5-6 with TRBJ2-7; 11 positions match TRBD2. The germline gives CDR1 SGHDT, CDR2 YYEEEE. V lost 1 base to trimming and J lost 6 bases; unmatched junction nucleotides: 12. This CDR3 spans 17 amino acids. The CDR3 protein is CASSLFANSGGGSEQYF. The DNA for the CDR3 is TGTGCCAGCAGCTTGTTCGCAAATAGCGGGGGGGGAAGCGAGCAGTACTTC.

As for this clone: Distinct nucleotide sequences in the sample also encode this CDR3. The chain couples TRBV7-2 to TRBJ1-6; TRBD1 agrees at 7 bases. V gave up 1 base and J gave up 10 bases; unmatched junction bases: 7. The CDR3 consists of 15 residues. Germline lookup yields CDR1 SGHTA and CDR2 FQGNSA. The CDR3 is CASSLGTGIGSPLHF. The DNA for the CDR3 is TGTGCCAGCAGCTTAGGGACAGGTATAGGATCACCCCTCCACTTT.

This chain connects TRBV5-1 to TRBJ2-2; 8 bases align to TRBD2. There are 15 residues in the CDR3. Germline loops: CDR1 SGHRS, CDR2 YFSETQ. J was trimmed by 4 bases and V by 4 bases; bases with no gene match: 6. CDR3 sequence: CASSAGGDGTGELFF. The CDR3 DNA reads TGCGCCAGCAGCGCCGGGGGGGATGGCACCGGGGAGCTGTTTTTT.

CDR3 amino acids: CSVESGDSYGYTF. The DNA of the CDR3 is TGCAGCGTTGAGTCCGGGGATAGCTATGGCTACACCTTC. This chain joins TRBV29-1 and TRBJ1-2, with D hard to call. Trimming shortened V by 3 bases and J by 4 bases, and 12 bases separated the two germline ends. The CDR3 runs 13 residues. In germline, CDR1 is SQVTM, CDR2 ANQGSEA.

The CDR3 bases are TGCGCCAGCAGCGGGCAGGGGCCACGCGAGCAGTACTTC. It specifies CASSGQGPREQYF. V is TRBV5-1 and J is TRBJ2-7; possible D gene TRBD1, 6 bases. The CDR3 consists of 13 residues. The germline V gene encodes CDR1 SGHRS and CDR2 YFSETQ. Trimming stripped 4 bases from V and 6 bases from J, with 14 bases between.

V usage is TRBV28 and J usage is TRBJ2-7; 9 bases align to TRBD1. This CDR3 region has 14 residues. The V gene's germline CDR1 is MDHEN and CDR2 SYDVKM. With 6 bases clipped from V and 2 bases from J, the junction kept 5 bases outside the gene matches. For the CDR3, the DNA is TGTGCCAGCAGAGAACAGGGGGCGACCTACGAGCAGTACTTC. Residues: CASREQGATYEQYF. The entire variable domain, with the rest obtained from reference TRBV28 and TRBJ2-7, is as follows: DVKVTQSSRYLVKRTGEKVFLECVQDMDHENMFWYRQDPGLGLRLIYFSYDVKMKEKGDIPEGYSVSREKKERFSLILESASTNQTSMYLCASREQGATYEQYFGPGTRLTVT.

The CDR3 DNA sequence: TGCGCCAGCAGCACGACAGGGCAAGGGGACTATGGCTACACCTTC. Protein: CASSTTGQGDYGYTF. The V and J genes are TRBV5-1 and TRBJ1-2, with 7 bases lining up with TRBD1. The CDR3 runs to 15 residues. Germline values: CDR1 SGHRS, CDR2 YFSETQ. V shed 4 bases, J shed 3 bases, and the junction held 9 bases outside the gene matches.

The CDR3 is CASSSGAGTQYF. The CDR3 bases are TGTGCCAGCAGTTCAGGGGCTGGGACCCAGTACTTC. The chain carries TRBV2 and TRBJ2-5; a weak D match, TRBD1 (6 bases). This CDR3 is 12 amino acids long. Germline V gene sequence: CDR1 SNHLY, CDR2 FYNNEI. V lost 5 bases and J 7 bases, leaving 11 bases between the germline ends. Looking up the rest from reference TRBV2 and TRBJ2-5 gives the full variable domain: EPEVTQTPSHQVTQMGQEVILRCVPISNHLYFYWYRQILGQKVEFLVSFYNNEISEKSEIFDDQFSVERPDGSNFTLKIRSTKLEDSAMYFCASSSGAGTQYFGPGTRLLVL.

CDR3 region: CATQDSSFYEQYF. The CDR3, as DNA: TGTGCCACGCAAGACAGTTCTTTCTACGAGCAGTACTTC. The rearrangement links TRBV19 to TRBJ2-7; tentatively, D is TRBD1 (5 bases). The CDR3 has 13 amino acids. Trimming removed 10 bases at V and 3 bases at J, with 16 bases between. CDR1 and CDR2 (germline): LNHDA, SQIVND (reference sequence).